Listed here are 13 T cell receptor beta chains from one sample, sequenced in a study of response to subunit inactivated influenza vaccine. TCRdb reprocessed the RT-PCR reads via MiXCR and lists one record per CDR3 protein. Among hundreds of thousands of distinct CDR3 sequences, 13% to 15% were seen once, and the ten largest hold about 7.4%. The source was PBMCs from blood, collected 14 to 15 days before vaccination. All receptors come from a man aged 50-59 years who received an inactivated influenza vaccine.

This clonotype was observed a few times. CDR3 protein: CASSPYWTGAGEETQYF. Here the CDR3 DNA reads TGTGCCAGCAGCCCCTACTGGACCGGGGCGGGGGAGGAGACCCAGTACTTC. This chain joins TRBV11-2 and TRBJ2-5, with 7 bases aligning to TRBD2. Unmatched junction bases numbered 17, after V lost 5 bases and J lost 5 bases. The CDR3 runs to 17 residues. Germline lookup yields CDR1 SGHAT and CDR2 FQNNGV. The full variable domain, rest sourced from reference TRBV11-2 and TRBJ2-5, is EAGVAQSPRYKIIEKRQSVAFWCNPISGHATLYWYQQILGQGPKLLIQFQNNGVVDDSQLPKDRFSAERLKGVDSTLKIQPAKLEDSAVYLCASSPYWTGAGEETQYFGPGTRLLVL.

The J gene is TRBJ2-1, the V gene TRBV2; no clear D gene. Germline CDR1 is SNHLY and CDR2 is FYNNEI. The CDR3 is 14 amino acids. Trimming left V 7 bases short and J 2 bases short, with 12 bases between. CDR3 amino acids: CASTERVAYNEQFF. For the CDR3, the DNA is TGTGCCAGCACCGAACGGGTTGCCTACAATGAGCAGTTCTTC.

This sequence joins TRBV6-2 or TRBV6-3 and TRBJ2-5, with D tentatively TRBD1 (6 bases). The germline V gene has CDR1 MNHEY and CDR2 SVGEGT. CDR3 length equals 18 residues. V was trimmed by 5 bases and J by 2 bases, leaving 24 bases between them. CDR3 loop: CASSRPVWKGGQQETQYF. The CDR3 nucleotides are TGTGCCAGCAGTCGCCCGGTCTGGAAAGGGGGACAACAAGAGACCCAGTACTTC.

The V call is TRBV7-3, the J call TRBJ2-7; D is unresolved. The CDR3 consists of 14 residues. V was cut by 5 bases and J by 2 bases, with 13 bases left in between. From germline, CDR1 is SGHTA and CDR2 FQGTGA. The CDR3 DNA follows: TGTGCCAGCAGCCCTGGACGCGGAACCTACGAGCAGTACTTC. It specifies CASSPGRGTYEQYF.

The chain carries TRBV20-1 and TRBJ2-7; no firm D call. The germline V gene encodes CDR1 DFQATT and CDR2 SNEGSKA (reference sequence). This CDR3 comprises 13 residues. V was clipped by 2 bases and J by 3 bases, with 11 bases between them. The CDR3 bases are TGCAGTGCTAGACTCCCGTCTGACTACGAGCAGTACTTC. Its translation: CSARLPSDYEQYF.

The chain combines TRBV20-1 with TRBJ2-5, with D unclear. The CDR3 consists of 14 residues. Germline values: CDR1 DFQATT, CDR2 SNEGSKA (reference sequence). V lost 0 bases, J lost 5 bases, and 13 bases lay in between. This chain's CDR3 is CSARDYRRAETQYF. The CDR3 DNA reads as TGCAGTGCTAGAGATTATCGGCGAGCGGAGACCCAGTACTTC.

This clonotype was observed a few times. V is TRBV6-1 and J is TRBJ2-1, with D perhaps TRBD2 (5 bases). The CDR3 is 13 amino acids. Germline assignment: CDR1 MNHNS and CDR2 SASEGT. With 3 bases removed from V and 10 bases from J, the gap between germline ends came to 13 bases. The CDR3, as DNA: TGTGCCAGCAGTGATTTCCAAGGAGGCGAGCAGTTCTTC. Its protein product is CASSDFQGGEQFF.

This clonotype was picked up many times. The gene calls are TRBV20-1 and TRBJ2-1, with 10 bases identical to TRBD1. The CDR3 length is 16 residues. J gave up 4 bases and V 2 bases, and 8 bases lay outside the gene matches. In germline, CDR1 is DFQATT, CDR2 SNEGSKA (reference sequence). CDR3 nucleotide sequence: TGCAGTGCTAGACCGGGACAGGGGATCGGTTACAATGAGCAGTTCTTC. Encoded protein: CSARPGQGIGYNEQFF.

This CDR3 is CASSPNRLHEQFF. The CDR3 coding sequence is TGTGCCAGCTCACCGAACAGGTTGCATGAGCAGTTCTTC. This chain joins TRBV18 and TRBJ2-1, with a weak D call TRBD1 (5 bases). This CDR3 is 13 amino acids long. From germline, CDR1 is KGHSH and CDR2 LQKENI. Trimming shortened V by 3 bases and J by 8 bases, and 11 bases separated the two germline ends.

The genes are TRBV4-2 and TRBJ2-3; no reliable D call. Deletions cut 2 bases from V and 5 bases from J, with 5 bases between. The CDR3 sequence is 12 residues long. Per the germline V gene, CDR1 is LGHNA and CDR2 is YNFKEQ. CDR3 nucleotide sequence: TGTGCCAGCAGCCAACACGGAGATACGCAGTATTTT. It is translated as CASSQHGDTQYF.

This clonotype showed up just a few times. The gene calls are TRBV11-2 and TRBJ1-3; no reliable D call. Per germline, CDR1 SGHAT and CDR2 FQNNGV. The CDR3 totals 15 residues. V lost 6 bases to trimming and J lost 4 bases, with 16 bases between them. The CDR3 region is CASRSVRPGGNTIYF. The CDR3 nucleotides are TGTGCCAGCAGATCTGTCCGGCCAGGCGGAAACACCATATATTTT.

This clonotype came up a few times. This chain connects TRBV20-1 to TRBJ2-7, with D possibly matching TRBD1 (6 bases). Trimming pared 2 bases from V and 2 bases from J, leaving 16 bases between. The CDR3 runs to 15 residues. Germline CDR1 DFQATT, CDR2 SNEGSKA (reference sequence). CDR3 coding DNA: TGCAGTGCTAGATCGACAAAGACAGGAGCCTACGAGCAGTACTTC. Translating it yields CSARSTKTGAYEQYF.

The chain uses TRBV4-2 and TRBJ2-7, with D tentatively TRBD2 (5 bases). CDR1 and CDR2 (germline): LGHNA, YNFKEQ. Trimming removed 0 bases from V and 7 bases from J, with 10 bases in between. The CDR3 consists of 13 residues. CDR3 bases: TGTGCCAGCAGCCAAGAAGGGCGGAGGGAGCAGTACTTC. Encoded protein: CASSQEGRREQYF.